Listed below are T cell receptor beta chains from one sample, sequenced in a study of T-cell reconstitution after alpha-beta-depleted transplantation in children. TCRdb redid the calling of the PCR reads with MiXCR, one entry per CDR3 protein. The table lists more than 550,000 distinct CDR3 sequences, under 12% of them singletons. The sample was PBMCs from the stem cell graft donor, taken from the stem cell graft. These receptors were collected from a human donor who donated a stem cell graft to a child with acute myeloid leukemia. Each CDR3 is given with its conserved first and last residue. Fields, in order: J gene, V gene, CDR3 protein.

TRBJ2-1,TRBV11-2,CASSLRTSGSNEQFF
TRBJ2-7,TRBV20-1,CSAQGASGTYEQYF
TRBJ1-1,TRBV7-2,CASSLVGQGTEAFF
TRBJ2-3,TRBV25-1,CASSDRGLTDTQYF
TRBJ2-3,TRBV7-2,CASSFRQPRSDTQYF
TRBJ2-7,TRBV10-3,CAISEGGDSQYF
TRBJ1-2,TRBV20-1,CSARGPLGGYTF
TRBJ2-1,TRBV6-5,CASSYQVSYNEQFF
TRBJ1-1,TRBV20-1,CSALTANTEAFF
TRBJ2-1,TRBV7-9,CASSPFSFANEQFF
TRBJ2-3,TRBV6-5,CASSYSITSGSGGTDTQYF
TRBJ1-3,TRBV5-1,CASSLAGSRPAQAGNTIYF
TRBJ2-1,TRBV12-3/TRBV12-4,CASAPRGLTNEQFF
TRBJ2-3,TRBV7-2,CASSLTLEADTQYF
TRBJ2-1,TRBV29-1,CSVGSRVNEQFF
TRBJ2-2,TRBV12-3/TRBV12-4,CASSRLDLAGELFF
TRBJ2-5,TRBV28,CASSLPGLAGGKETQYF
TRBJ2-1,TRBV29-1,CSERDSQFF
TRBJ2-7,TRBV25-1,CASSVQGSIHEQYF
TRBJ2-7,TRBV5-1,CASSLDTDYYEQYF
TRBJ2-2,TRBV20-1,CSAASPLTNTGELFF
TRBJ2-1,TRBV20-1,CSARGLREQFF
TRBJ2-7,TRBV15,CATSRMDRKYNEQYF
TRBJ2-3,TRBV11-2,CASSLARGIDTQYF
TRBJ2-7,TRBV12-3/TRBV12-4,CASSPRTDYEQYF
TRBJ2-5,TRBV29-1,CSALGRERRETQYF